These 15 T cell receptor beta chains were all obtained from the same sample, sequenced in a study of OX40 agonist ivuxolimab in advanced cancers. Produced via immunoSEQ multiplex PCR; TCRdb's table is partial and in-frame only. There are about 100,000 clones in the sample; over 75% occur only once, and around 0.16% lies in the top ten. The sample in question was CD4+ or CD8+ T cells sorted from blood, obtained in a trial of the OX40 agonist ivuxolimab. These receptors were taken from an adult with an advanced solid tumor such as melanoma, head and neck, liver or kidney cancer.

This clone has a handful of counts. The chain joins TRBV7-9 to TRBJ2-5; no clear D gene. The germline V gene has CDR1 SEHNR and CDR2 FQNEAQ (reference sequence). This CDR3 has 12 residues. Trimming cost V 7 bases and J 6 bases, with 12 bases left between them. The CDR3 sequence is CASMGIGKTQYF. The CDR3 DNA reads TGTGCCAGCATGGGGATAGGAAAGACCCAGTACTTC.

The chain carries TRBV9 and TRBJ2-3; TRBD2 is a possible D gene (5 bases). Trimming removed 3 bases at V and 6 bases at J, with 11 bases between. CDR3 size: 13 residues. Germline assignment: CDR1 SGDLS and CDR2 YYNGEE. The CDR3 loop is CASSGYGSDTQYF. The CDR3 bases are TGTGCCAGCAGCGGGTATGGGAGTGATACGCAGTATTTT.

This chain joins TRBV5-1 and TRBJ2-7, with D tentatively TRBD2 (6 bases). The CDR3 contains 16 residues. V was pared by 4 bases and J by 0 bases, with 17 bases between. Germline V gives CDR1 SGHRS, CDR2 YFSETQ. CDR3 DNA sequence: TGCGCCAGCAGCCCACGGTGGCTAGCGTTCTCCTACGAGCAGTACTTC. This sequence encodes CASSPRWLAFSYEQYF.

The chain uses TRBV5-1 and TRBJ2-7, with 7 bases matching TRBD1. The germline V gene encodes CDR1 SGHRS and CDR2 YFSETQ. The V segment lost 4 bases and the J segment 11 bases; nucleotides outside the gene matches: 12. The CDR3 length is 13 residues. The CDR3 loop reads CASSPENRGREYF. CDR3 nucleotides: TGCGCCAGCAGCCCGGAGAACAGGGGAAGGGAGTACTTC.

J is TRBJ2-4 and V is TRBV10-2; 8 bases line up with TRBD2. V shed 5 bases, J shed 1 base, and the junction held 13 bases outside the gene matches. The CDR3 has 18 residues. CDR1 is WSHSY and CDR2 is SAAADI in the germline V gene. The CDR3 loop is CASSQTGGPGNAKNIQYF. CDR3 in DNA: TGCGCCAGCAGTCAGACGGGAGGGCCGGGTAACGCCAAAAACATTCAGTACTTC.

The V call is TRBV18, the J call TRBJ2-3, with 7 bases identical to TRBD1. The CDR3 has 15 amino acids. Germline V gene lookup returns CDR1 KGHSH and CDR2 LQKENI. The junction had 6 bases not matched to a gene; V was cut back by 3 bases and J by 3 bases. DNA for the CDR3: TGTGCCAGCTCACCTCGCCCCAGGGGGACAGATACGCAGTATTTT. It specifies CASSPRPRGTDTQYF.

The chain has TRBV6-1 and TRBJ2-1; 10 bases line up with TRBD2. Germline V gene sequence: CDR1 MNHNS, CDR2 SASEGT. The length of the CDR3 is 16 residues. The V segment lost 1 base and the J segment 4 bases; nucleotides outside the gene matches: 4. CDR3 loop: CASSEVKREGYNEQFF. The CDR3 nucleotides read TGTGCCAGCAGTGAAGTCAAGCGGGAGGGTTACAATGAGCAGTTCTTC.

Concerning this clone: Other DNA variants within this sample encode the same CDR3. V is TRBV5-1 and J is TRBJ2-5, with 7 bases aligning to TRBD2. This CDR3 region has 14 residues. With V trimmed by 4 bases and J by 4 bases, 7 bases remained unmatched. CDR1 and CDR2 from the germline V gene are SGHRS and YFSETQ. Here the CDR3 reads CASSPGTGGETQYF. For the CDR3, the DNA is TGCGCCAGCAGCCCGGGGACGGGGGGAGAGACCCAGTACTTC.

V gene TRBV19 combines with J gene TRBJ2-3, with D uncertain. Germline CDR1 LNHDA, CDR2 SQIVND (reference sequence). Trimming stripped 5 bases from V and 0 bases from J, with 12 bases between. This CDR3 comprises 15 residues. CDR3 residues: CASSLQPGSTDTQYF. As DNA, the CDR3 is TGTGCCAGTAGTCTACAACCTGGAAGCACAGATACGCAGTATTTT.

This CDR3 is CASILGQGSYGYTF. The CDR3 DNA is TGTGCCAGCATCCTCGGACAGGGCTCTTACGGCTACACCTTC. The gene calls are TRBV2 and TRBJ1-2, with TRBD1 matching over 8 bases. Germline loops: CDR1 SNHLY, CDR2 FYNNEI. The CDR3 loop spans 14 amino acids. V trimming: 7 bases; J trimming: 8 bases; junction bases outside the gene matches: 12.

This chain joins TRBV5-1 and TRBJ2-1; either TRBD1 or TRBD2 may fit D (5 bases each). V lost 0 bases to trimming and J lost 2 bases, with 12 bases between them. Germline V CDR1 and CDR2: SGHRS, YFSETQ. The CDR3 extends over 16 amino acids. CDR3 amino acids: CASSLVGGQAYNEQFF. The DNA for the CDR3 is TGCGCCAGCAGCTTGGTTGGAGGACAAGCCTACAATGAGCAGTTCTTC.

The chain links TRBV7-3 to TRBJ2-3; no definite D call. V shed 5 bases and J shed 3 bases, with 12 bases lying between them. Per the germline V gene, CDR1 is SGHTA and CDR2 is FQGTGA. The CDR3 is 14 residues long. DNA for the CDR3: TGTGCCAGCAGCCCCCGCTTGGGAACAGATACGCAGTATTTT. This gives the protein CASSPRLGTDTQYF.

The gene calls are TRBV6-1 and TRBJ2-3, with 7 positions matching TRBD2. Germline lookup yields CDR1 MNHNS and CDR2 SASEGT. The CDR3 covers 13 residues. Trimming at V came to 8 bases and at J to 7 bases, leaving 9 bases not matched to a gene. CDR3 DNA: TGTGCCAGCCTGGCTAGCGGAGAACATACGCAGTATTTT. It translates to CASLASGEHTQYF.

The chain has TRBV5-1 and TRBJ1-2; D gene ambiguous. Per germline, CDR1 SGHRS and CDR2 YFSETQ. The length of the CDR3 is 15 residues. V shed 4 bases and J shed 0 bases, with 13 bases lying between them. CDR3: CASSREGPANYGYTF. In DNA form, the CDR3 reads TGCGCCAGCAGCCGCGAGGGCCCAGCTAACTATGGCTACACCTTC.

This clone appeared a single time. The chain has TRBV19 and TRBJ2-7; maybe TRBD1 (6 bases). This CDR3 is built from 13 residues. CDR1 is LNHDA and CDR2 is SQIVND in the germline V gene (reference sequence). V was pared by 5 bases and J by 3 bases, with 11 bases between. The CDR3 coding sequence is TGTGCCAGTAGTCAGATCAGGGGCTACGAGCAGTACTTC. Amino acids: CASSQIRGYEQYF. The variable domain in full, with the rest retrieved from reference TRBV19 and TRBJ2-7, is DGGITQSPKYLFRKEGQNVTLSCEQNLNHDAMYWYRQDPGQGLRLIYYSQIVNDFQKGDIAEGYSVSREKKESFPLTVTSAQKNPTAFYLCASSQIRGYEQYFGPGTRLTVT.